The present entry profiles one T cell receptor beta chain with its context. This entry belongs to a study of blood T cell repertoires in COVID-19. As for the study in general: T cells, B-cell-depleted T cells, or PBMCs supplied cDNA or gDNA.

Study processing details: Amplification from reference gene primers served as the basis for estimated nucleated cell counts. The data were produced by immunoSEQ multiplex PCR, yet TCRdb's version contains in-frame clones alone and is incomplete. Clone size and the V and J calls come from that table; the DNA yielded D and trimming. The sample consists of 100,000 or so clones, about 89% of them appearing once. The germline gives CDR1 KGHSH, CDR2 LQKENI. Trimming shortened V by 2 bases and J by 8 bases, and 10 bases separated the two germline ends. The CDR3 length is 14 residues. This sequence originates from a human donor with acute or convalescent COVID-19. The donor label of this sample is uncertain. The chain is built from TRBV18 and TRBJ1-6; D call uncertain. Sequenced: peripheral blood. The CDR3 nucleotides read TGTGCCAGCTCACCATCCGGGTTGGATTCACCCCTCCACTTT. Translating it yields CASSPSGLDSPLHF.